The 4 T cell receptor beta chains presented below share a single source sample, sequenced in a study of control samples from healthy donors and cancer patients. Repertoires were generated with immunoSEQ multiplex PCR, while TCRdb's copy carries only in-frame clones and drops some. The sample holds approximately 100,000 clones, almost 90% seen once. Sequencing input: blood. Receptors originate from a young man in good health.

This clone has a single count. The chain has TRBV7-3 and TRBJ2-1; the match to TRBD2 covers 7 bases. The CDR3 length is 13 residues. Germline lookup yields CDR1 SGHTA and CDR2 FQGTGA. V lost 4 bases and J lost 6; bases outside the gene matches: 3. CDR3 residues: CASSWGGGNEQFF. The CDR3 nucleotides are TGTGCCAGCAGCTGGGGGGGAGGCAATGAGCAGTTCTTC. The full variable domain, rest sourced from reference TRBV7-3 and TRBJ2-1, is GAGVSQTPSNKVTEKGKYVELRCDPISGHTALYWYRQSLGQGPEFLIYFQGTGAADDSGLPNDRFFAVRPEGSVSTLKIQRTERGDSAVYLCASSWGGGNEQFFGPGTRLTVL.

This clone was picked up one time. The chain has TRBV28 and TRBJ1-1; tentatively, D is TRBD1 (6 bases). CDR3 length: 15 amino acids. Deletions cut 5 bases from V and 1 base from J, with 14 bases between. Germline CDR1 is MDHEN and CDR2 is SYDVKM. CDR3 sequence reads: CASSPRDIQNTEAFF. The CDR3 DNA reads as TGTGCCAGCAGTCCCCGGGACATCCAGAACACTGAAGCTTTCTTT.

The V gene is TRBV28, the J gene TRBJ1-2; possible D gene TRBD1, 5 bases. Trimming took off 6 bases at V and 8 bases at J, with 13 bases between the two ends. The length of the CDR3 is 12 residues. Germline V gene lookup returns CDR1 MDHEN and CDR2 SYDVKM. CDR3 loop: CASRAGSRGYTF. CDR3 DNA: TGTGCCAGCAGGGCAGGGTCTCGAGGCTACACCTTC.

J is TRBJ2-1 and V is TRBV19, with 7 bases that match TRBD2. V shed 4 bases, J shed 9 bases, and the junction held 9 bases outside the gene matches. The CDR3 extends over 14 amino acids. Germline V gene data show CDR1 as LNHDA and CDR2 as SQIVND (reference sequence). The DNA for the CDR3 is TGTGCCAGTAGTAATGGGGGGGGTGGAGGTGAGCAGTTCTTC. As protein: CASSNGGGGGEQFF.